A single sample is the source of the 16 T cell receptor beta chains below, sequenced in a study of cytomegalovirus exposure and HLA in healthy donors. The PCR contained 60 Vbeta and 13 Jbeta primers. Clones were sequenced by immunoSEQ multiplex PCR, and TCRdb holds only the in-frame ones, with some missing. Here the sample spans 98,000 or so clones, 77% being singletons. The source material was PBMCs. These receptors originate from a female donor in good health and CMV-seronegative.

The chain carries TRBV6-5 and TRBJ1-1; D may be TRBD1 (5 bases). The CDR3 has 13 amino acids. The germline gives CDR1 MNHEY, CDR2 SVGAGI. The ends were cut back, 6 bases at V and 1 base at J, with 9 bases in the middle. The CDR3: CASSVDRNTEAFF. CDR3 bases: TGTGCCAGCAGCGTCGACAGGAACACTGAAGCTTTCTTT.

This clone was detected only once. DNA for the CDR3: TGTGCCACCAGCGACCGAGGGGGCGCGGTTAATGAAAAACTGTTTTTT. Residues: CATSDRGGAVNEKLFF. J is TRBJ1-4 and V is TRBV15; 7 positions match TRBD1. Germline CDR1 reads LNHNV; CDR2 reads YYDKDF (reference sequence). V lost 5 bases to trimming and J lost 4 bases; unmatched junction nucleotides: 10. The CDR3 loop spans 16 amino acids. Full variable domain (outside the CDR3, taken from reference TRBV15 and TRBJ1-4): DAMVIQNPRYQVTQFGKPVTLSCSQTLNHNVMYWYQQKSSQAPKLLFHYYDKDFNNEADTPDNFQSRRPNTSFCFLDIRSPGLGDTAMYLCATSDRGGAVNEKLFFGSGTQLSVL.

The rearrangement joins TRBV30 to TRBJ1-1, with a weak D call TRBD1 (5 bases). This CDR3 has 13 amino acids. CDR1 and CDR2 from the germline V gene are GTSNPN and SVGIG (reference sequence). V was shortened by 3 bases and J by 2 bases, with 10 bases between the two germline ends. CDR3 amino acids: CAWSPQGNTEAFF. CDR3 nucleotides: TGTGCCTGGAGCCCCCAGGGTAACACTGAAGCTTTCTTT.

The chain is built from TRBV7-9 and TRBJ1-2; 11 bases map to TRBD1. The CDR3 covers 15 residues. Trimming at V came to 4 bases and at J to 5 bases, leaving 6 bases not matched to a gene. The germline gives CDR1 SEHNR, CDR2 FQNEAQ (reference sequence). CDR3 nucleotide sequence: TGTGCCAGCAGCTGGACAGGGGGCAAAGGATATGGCTACACCTTC. Translated, it gives CASSWTGGKGYGYTF.

J is TRBJ1-1 and V is TRBV5-4; 12 bases are shared with TRBD1. CDR1 and CDR2 from the germline V gene are SGHNT and YYREEE (reference sequence). V dropped 3 bases and J dropped 9; count of bases not matched to a gene: 12. The CDR3 spans 16 residues. CDR3 sequence (DNA): TGTGCCAGCAGCTCTTTAGGCGGGACAGGGGGCGAGAAAGCTTTCTTT. Protein product: CASSSLGGTGGEKAFF.

V usage is TRBV19 and J usage is TRBJ1-5; D ambiguous. Germline values: CDR1 LNHDA, CDR2 SQIVND (reference sequence). This CDR3 is built from 14 residues. Trimming stripped 7 bases from V and 4 bases from J, with 14 bases between. The CDR3 nucleotides are TGTGCCAGTAAATGGGGAGAGGAAAATCAGCCCCAGCATTTT. Protein: CASKWGEENQPQHF.

The rearrangement joins TRBV9 to TRBJ2-1, with TRBD2 identical over 9 bases. The trim removed 0 bases at V and 5 bases at J, leaving 9 bases unmatched. Germline V gives CDR1 SGDLS, CDR2 YYNGEE. The CDR3 spans 17 residues. In DNA, the CDR3 is TGTGCCAGCAGCGTAGCAGCGGGAGGTCGATGGGACAATGAGCAGTTCTTC. Translation: CASSVAAGGRWDNEQFF.

CDR3 loop: CASSLGIGVSYEQYF. The CDR3 DNA sequence: TGTGCCAGCAGCTTGGGAATAGGGGTCTCCTACGAGCAGTACTTC. The chain employs TRBV5-6 and TRBJ2-7; the D gene is possibly TRBD1 (5 bases). Germline V gene sequence: CDR1 SGHDT, CDR2 YYEEEE. V lost 0 bases and J 0 bases, leaving 10 bases between the germline ends. The CDR3 runs 15 residues. The complete variable domain, with remaining parts taken from reference TRBV5-6 and TRBJ2-7, reads DAGVTQSPTHLIKTRGQQVTLRCSPKSGHDTVSWYQQALGQGPQFIFQYYEEEERQRGNFPDRFSGHQFPNYSSELNVNALLLGDSALYLCASSLGIGVSYEQYFGPGTRLTVT.

The chain carries TRBV11-2 and TRBJ2-4; 15 nucleotides line up with TRBD2. The CDR3 loop spans 17 amino acids. V lost 1 base to trimming and J lost 4 bases; unmatched junction nucleotides: 2. The germline CDR1 and CDR2 sequences are SGHAT and FQNNGV. CDR3 sequence: CASSLVGTSGGKNIQYF. The CDR3 coding sequence is TGTGCCAGCAGCTTAGTCGGGACTAGCGGGGGGAAAAACATTCAGTACTTC.

The chain has TRBV11-2 and TRBJ1-1; D not resolved. Per germline, CDR1 SGHAT and CDR2 FQNNGV. The CDR3 length is 13 residues. Trimming cost V 1 base and J 8 bases, with 11 bases left between them. This CDR3 is CASSLAVGVEAFF. The CDR3 DNA reads TGTGCCAGCAGCTTAGCGGTCGGGGTAGAAGCTTTCTTT.

The chain uses TRBV5-1 and TRBJ2-7, with 10 positions matching TRBD1. Trimming at V came to 2 bases and at J to 6 bases, leaving 8 bases not matched to a gene. This CDR3 has 15 amino acids. Germline V gene lookup returns CDR1 SGHRS and CDR2 YFSETQ. CDR3 sequence reads: CASSLATTGGTEQYF. The CDR3 DNA sequence: TGCGCCAGCAGCTTAGCCACGACAGGGGGCACCGAGCAGTACTTC.

The chain uses TRBV30 and TRBJ2-5; a weak D match, TRBD2 (5 bases). The CDR3 totals 13 residues. Looked up from germline, CDR1 is GTSNPN and CDR2 is SVGIG (reference sequence). V was clipped by 4 bases and J by 2 bases, with 11 bases between them. CDR3 residues: CAWTNGEQETQYF. DNA for the CDR3: TGTGCCTGGACCAACGGGGAGCAAGAGACCCAGTACTTC.

V gene TRBV5-6 combines with J gene TRBJ2-7; 8 nucleotides agree with TRBD2. J was trimmed by 3 bases and V by 2 bases; bases with no gene match: 4. The CDR3 loop spans 14 amino acids. Germline V gene data show CDR1 as SGHDT and CDR2 as YYEEEE. Here the CDR3 DNA reads TGTGCCAGCAGCTTCCCGGGGGGGGTCTACGAGCAGTACTTC. Protein sequence: CASSFPGGVYEQYF.

J is TRBJ2-7 and V is TRBV19; D is possibly TRBD1 (6 bases). The V end was cut by 5 bases, the J end by 0 bases, with 14 bases between. Germline V gene data show CDR1 as LNHDA and CDR2 as SQIVND (reference sequence). The CDR3 has 15 residues. The CDR3 sequence: CASSVPGHGSYEQYF. The CDR3 nucleotides are TGTGCCAGTAGTGTCCCGGGACACGGCTCCTACGAGCAGTACTTC.

The chain joins TRBV6-6 to TRBJ1-1; 10 bases agree with TRBD1. The V and J ends lost 5 bases and 9 bases, in that order; junction bases with no gene match: 9. Per germline, CDR1 MNHNY and CDR2 SVGAGI (reference sequence). The CDR3 sequence is 14 residues long. CDR3 DNA sequence: TGTGCCAGCAGTACGACAGGGGGCCTAATGAAAGCTTTCTTT. Its translation: CASSTTGGLMKAFF.

The chain is built from TRBV7-3 and TRBJ1-4; D is perhaps TRBD1 (5 bases). The germline gives CDR1 SGHTA, CDR2 FQGTGA. Trimming cost V 0 bases and J 7 bases, with 27 bases left between them. The CDR3 has 20 amino acids. The CDR3 region has the DNA TGTGCCAGCAGCTTAACCTTCCCTCGGGAGCCGCGGGAGGGGAGTGAAAAACTGTTTTTT. Its translation is CASSLTFPREPREGSEKLFF.